The 27 T cell receptor beta chains given below trace back to one sample, sequenced in a study of T cells in Graves' hyperthyroidism and ophthalmopathy. What was amplified from RNA transcripts were TCR beta CDR3 regions. HTBI primers were used for first-round RT-PCR of the TCR CDR3. TCRdb reanalysed the multiplex PCR reads using MiXCR and keeps one entry per CDR3 protein. This sample has about 98,000 distinct CDR3 sequences, with approximately 39% found just once. Source material: peripheral blood or thyroid tissue (not recorded which). The receptors derive from a woman between 25 and 40 years old with Graves' hyperthyroidism.

Ten or more counts support this clonotype. The chain is built from TRBV28 and TRBJ1-5; tentative D call: TRBD1 (5 bases). Trimming pared 4 bases from V and 4 bases from J, leaving 14 bases between. From germline, CDR1 is MDHEN and CDR2 SYDVKM. The CDR3 has 15 residues. CDR3 in amino acids: CASSSRGIWNQPQHF. CDR3 bases: TGTGCCAGCAGTTCCCGGGGCATCTGGAATCAGCCCCAGCATTTT.

V gene TRBV29-1 combines with J gene TRBJ1-6; maybe TRBD1 (5 bases). V gave up 6 bases and J gave up 6 bases, with 9 bases separating them. The CDR3 contains 12 residues. Looked up from germline, CDR1 is SQVTM and CDR2 is ANQGSEA. The CDR3 protein is CSVWGSNSPLHF. DNA of the CDR3: TGCAGCGTCTGGGGGAGTAATTCACCCCTCCACTTT.

On this clonotype itself: The junction differs from germline at one of its ends, possibly a read error. The CDR3 DNA sequence: TGCAGTGCGCAGGGACTCACCGGGGAGCTGCTTTTT. Translated: CSAQGLTGELLF. The J gene is TRBJ2-2, the V gene TRBV20-1; tentatively, D is TRBD2 (6 bases). CDR1 is DFQATT, CDR2 SNEGSKA, per germline (reference sequence). The CDR3 is 12 residues long.

There are many counts of this clonotype. The V gene is TRBV11-2, the J gene TRBJ1-5; possible D gene TRBD1, 6 bases. The CDR3 totals 16 residues. Trimming stripped 1 base from V and 4 bases from J, with 14 bases between. Germline loops: CDR1 SGHAT, CDR2 FQNNGV. The CDR3: CASSLGVTRGNQPQHF. CDR3 in DNA: TGTGCCAGCAGCTTAGGAGTGACAAGGGGGAATCAGCCCCAGCATTTT.

As for this clonotype: Germline and junction disagree at one end, which may indicate a read error. The chain is built from TRBV7-2 and TRBJ2-5; the match to TRBD1 covers 9 bases. Germline-derived CDR1 and CDR2 are SGHTA and FQGNSA. The CDR3 contains 14 residues. The CDR3 DNA is TGTGCCAGCAGCCCGGGACAGGGCGGAGAGGCCCAGTACTTC. Amino acid sequence: CASSPGQGGEAQYF.

This clonotype showed up many times. The V gene is TRBV6-6, the J gene TRBJ1-2; D not resolved. CDR3 length: 17 amino acids. From germline, CDR1 is MNHNY and CDR2 SVGAGI (reference sequence). Trimming shortened V by 2 bases and J by 4 bases, and 20 bases separated the two germline ends. The CDR3 DNA sequence: TGTGCCAGCAGTTACGTTTTATCGTGGCAGACTTTCTATGGCTACACCTTC. Translated, it gives CASSYVLSWQTFYGYTF.

This clonotype was picked up many times. This rearrangement joins TRBV28 to TRBJ2-7; D gene ambiguous. CDR3 size: 12 residues. CDR1 MDHEN and CDR2 SYDVKM come from the germline V gene. Trimming cost V 7 bases and J 6 bases, with 13 bases left between them. CDR3 in DNA: TGTGCCAGCACCGGTTCGTGGGCCGAGCAGTACTTC. Translation: CASTGSWAEQYF.

In its sample, this clonotype was seen a few times. The gene calls are TRBV30 and TRBJ1-2; D is uncertain. Germline V lookup: CDR1 GTSNPN, CDR2 SVGIG (reference sequence). The CDR3 runs to 14 residues. Trimming left V 2 bases short and J 2 bases short, with 12 bases between. The CDR3 coding sequence is TGTGCCTGGAGTCCAGCAGGAGGGAACTATGGCTACACCTTC. Protein: CAWSPAGGNYGYTF.

This clonotype was seen at least ten times. V and J are TRBV5-1 and TRBJ2-2; 7 bases map to TRBD2. In germline, CDR1 is SGHRS, CDR2 YFSETQ. V lost 2 bases to trimming and J lost 4 bases; unmatched junction nucleotides: 5. The CDR3 sequence is 15 residues long. The CDR3 region has the DNA TGCGCCAGCAGCTTCCAAACTAGCGTCACCGGGGAGCTGTTTTTT. It encodes CASSFQTSVTGELFF.

This clonotype was counted many times. The V call is TRBV12-3 or TRBV12-4, the J call TRBJ1-1, with 7 bases identical to TRBD1. J gave up 5 bases and V 7 bases, and 4 bases lay outside the gene matches. This CDR3 has 12 amino acids. In DNA form, the CDR3 reads TGTGCCAGCAAGGGACAGCGGACTGAAGCTTTCTTT. It yields the protein CASKGQRTEAFF.

This clonotype has at least ten counts. CDR3: CASSLNGGQYNSPLHF. In nucleotides, the CDR3 is TGTGCCAGCAGCTTAAATGGGGGACAGTATAATTCACCCCTCCACTTT. The V call is TRBV13, the J call TRBJ1-6; 7 bases fit TRBD1. V shed 2 bases and J 4 bases; nucleotides not matched to a gene: 5. Germline CDR1 PRHDT, CDR2 FYEKMQ (reference sequence). This CDR3 is built from 16 residues.

This clonotype showed up many times. The chain has TRBV9 and TRBJ2-5, with D unresolved. This CDR3 region has 12 residues. Trimming stripped 4 bases from V and 0 bases from J, with 4 bases between. Germline V gene sequence: CDR1 SGDLS, CDR2 YYNGEE. The CDR3 DNA reads TGTGCCAGCAGCAAGTACCAAGAGACCCAGTACTTC. Translating it yields CASSKYQETQYF.

This clonotype occurred many times. A single base separates this from a much larger clone, so it may be a read error. The chain joins TRBV15 to TRBJ2-5; D gene uncertain. This CDR3 has 14 amino acids. CDR1 is LNHNV, CDR2 YYDKDF, per germline (reference sequence). CDR3 in DNA: TGTACCACCCATACCGGGTCTACCCAAGAGACCCAGTACTTC. Amino acid sequence: CTTHTGSTQETQYF. Drawing the rest from reference TRBV15 and TRBJ2-5, the complete variable domain is DAMVIQNPRYQVTQFGKPVTLSCSQTLNHNVMYWYQQKSSQAPKLLFHYYDKDFNNEADTPDNFQSRRPNTSFCFLDIRSPGLGDTAMYLCTTHTGSTQETQYFGPGTRLLVL.

In its sample, this clonotype was seen many times. V usage is TRBV5-1 and J usage is TRBJ1-1; 8 nucleotides line up with TRBD1. The germline CDR1 and CDR2 sequences are SGHRS and YFSETQ. The CDR3 runs to 14 residues. V was clipped by 3 bases and J by 4 bases; unmatched bases: 5. In DNA, the CDR3 is TGCGCCAGCAGCTCGGACAGGGCGCGCACTGAAGCTTTCTTT. This translates into CASSSDRARTEAFF.

This clonotype appeared many times. This rearrangement joins TRBV24-1 to TRBJ2-3; 7 bases align to TRBD1. V lost 1 base and J lost 5; bases outside the gene matches: 14. Germline lookup yields CDR1 KGHDR and CDR2 SFDVKD. The CDR3 length is 18 residues. The CDR3 loop reads CATSDLGTDLLGGDTQYF. CDR3 sequence (DNA): TGTGCCACCAGTGATTTAGGGACAGACCTTTTAGGGGGAGATACGCAGTATTTT.

This clonotype was found a few times. The chain couples TRBV7-9 to TRBJ2-3; D may be TRBD1 or TRBD2 (5 bases each). The CDR3 sequence is 16 residues long. V was shortened by 5 bases and J by 1 base, with 16 bases between the two germline ends. The germline V gene has CDR1 SEHNR and CDR2 FQNEAQ (reference sequence). DNA for the CDR3: TGTGCCAGCAGCCACGGGGCTGGGGTCTGCACAGATACGCAGTATTTT. Translation gives CASSHGAGVCTDTQYF.

The chain couples TRBV6-5 to TRBJ2-5; 7 nucleotides match TRBD2. The germline V gene encodes CDR1 MNHEY and CDR2 SVGAGI. The CDR3 is 14 residues long. V lost 6 bases to trimming and J lost 5 bases; unmatched junction nucleotides: 9. CDR3 region: CASSPVLGGETQYF. CDR3 bases: TGTGCCAGCAGCCCCGTCCTGGGGGGGGAGACCCAGTACTTC.

Many counts were recorded for this clonotype. The V call is TRBV6-6, the J call TRBJ2-7, with 9 positions matching TRBD1. Unmatched junction bases numbered 4, after V lost 8 bases and J lost 2 bases. The CDR3 totals 13 residues. Germline CDR1 MNHNY, CDR2 SVGAGI (reference sequence). DNA of the CDR3: TGTGCCAGCGTAGGACAGGGGACCTACGAGCAGTACTTC. It encodes CASVGQGTYEQYF.

Of note for this clonotype: This may arise from a read error, as a much more abundant clone is one base away. The V call is TRBV3-1, the J call TRBJ2-7; D ambiguous. Germline V gives CDR1 LGHDT, CDR2 YNNKEL (reference sequence). The CDR3 totals 13 residues. The CDR3 protein is CASSPPSSYGQYF. As DNA, the CDR3 is TGTGCCAGCAGCCCCCCGTCATCCTACGGGCAGTACTTC.

This chain uses TRBV7-9 with TRBJ2-7; TRBD2 aligns across 7 bases. V lost 4 bases and J lost 2; bases outside the gene matches: 8. Germline values: CDR1 SEHNR, CDR2 FQNEAQ (reference sequence). The CDR3 is 15 amino acids. The chain's CDR3 is CASSSPGAGTYEQYF. CDR3 bases: TGTGCCAGCAGCTCCCCGGGAGCGGGAACCTACGAGCAGTACTTC.

As for this clonotype: A read error is likely, as this CDR3 ends without the conserved phenylalanine or tryptophan. J is TRBJ1-4 and V is TRBV20-1, with a weak D call TRBD1 (5 bases). Germline CDR1 and CDR2: DFQATT and SNEGSKA (reference sequence). The CDR3 runs 14 residues. This CDR3 reads CSASLGPTNEKLFL. DNA for the CDR3: TGCAGTGCTAGCCTGGGACCGACTAATGAGAAACTGTTTCTT.

The CDR3 here is CASSLGGRVTQYF. CDR3 sequence (DNA): TGTGCCAGCAGCTTAGGCGGGAGGGTGACCCAGTACTTC. The chain couples TRBV7-9 to TRBJ2-5; 9 bases are a match to TRBD2. V was pared by 1 base and J by 7 bases, with 1 base of the junction left unmatched. The CDR3 extends over 13 amino acids. CDR1 is SEHNR and CDR2 is FQNEAQ in the germline V gene (reference sequence).

CDR3 nucleotide sequence: TGTGCCAGCAGCGTAGGGGTCGAGCGGAAACCCTACGAGCATTTT. Protein: CASSVGVERKPYEHF. This chain connects TRBV9 to TRBJ1-5; D uncertain. Germline V lookup: CDR1 SGDLS, CDR2 YYNGEE. The V end was cut by 0 bases, the J end by 14 bases, with 21 bases between. This CDR3 has 15 amino acids.

The chain has TRBV12-3 or TRBV12-4 and TRBJ1-6; D is unresolved. CDR3 size: 12 residues. V was pared by 6 bases and J by 11 bases, with 11 bases between. CDR3 nucleotides: TGTGCCAGCAGGGCCGCAGGTGCACCCCTCCACTTT. Amino acid sequence: CASRAAGAPLHF.

At least ten counts were recorded for this clonotype. The rearrangement joins TRBV20-1 to TRBJ2-6; possibly TRBD1 for D (5 bases). The length of the CDR3 is 16 residues. Trimming cost V 0 bases and J 0 bases, with 9 bases left between them. From germline, CDR1 is DFQATT and CDR2 SNEGSKA (reference sequence). The CDR3 DNA reads as TGCAGTGCTAGAGATGACAGTAGCTCTGGGGCCAACGTCCTGACTTTC. Translating gives CSARDDSSSGANVLTF.

This sequence joins TRBV2 and TRBJ2-5; 8 nucleotides agree with TRBD2. The V and J ends lost 5 bases and 4 bases, in that order; junction bases with no gene match: 6. Germline-derived CDR1 and CDR2 are SNHLY and FYNNEI. There are 14 residues in the CDR3. Here the CDR3 reads CASSFRLAGETQYF. CDR3 sequence (DNA): TGTGCCAGCAGTTTCCGGCTAGCGGGAGAGACCCAGTACTTC.

This clonotype was observed a handful of times. The chain uses TRBV28 and TRBJ1-2, with unresolved D. Between the trimmed V and J ends, which lost 3 bases and 8 bases, there was a span of 16 bases. Germline V gene sequence: CDR1 MDHEN, CDR2 SYDVKM. The CDR3 contains 14 residues. The CDR3 sequence: CASSFIHHFNGYTF. Written as DNA, the CDR3 is TGTGCCAGCAGTTTTATACACCATTTTAACGGCTACACCTTC.